This T cell receptor (beta chain) was identified during a study of cytomegalovirus exposure and HLA in healthy donors. Overall study context: There were some 410 genotyped donors. Of these, roughly 86% fell in the genetic ancestry cluster associated with self-reported Caucasian donors.

60 Vbeta and 13 Jbeta primers were used in PCR. Libraries were prepared by immunoSEQ multiplex PCR; TCRdb keeps only in-frame clonotypes and omits some of them. The profile covers some 140,000 clones, with approximately 80% appearing a single time and roughly 1.8% taken by the ten largest. Study results and limitations: Among TCR beta chains, those listed as cytomegalovirus-associated numbered over 150. A classifier reportedly called cytomegalovirus status with high sensitivity and specificity.

As to this clone: Antigen: not known.

Germline CDR1 is SGHRS and CDR2 is YFSETQ. The CDR3 is 14 residues long. V lost 2 bases and J lost 7, with 10 bases in between. The chain recombines TRBV5-1 with TRBJ1-6, with D possibly being TRBD1 (5 bases). This TCR came from a female donor in good health and CMV-seropositive. The sample was PBMCs. The CDR3 protein is CASSLQAQNSPLHF. The CDR3 DNA is TGCGCCAGCAGCTTACAGGCCCAGAATTCACCCCTCCACTTT.